The present TCR beta chain was sequenced within a study of Graves' ophthalmopathy and Graves' hyperthyroidism. General study results and limits: Predictions made by the model for ophthalmopathy progression reached under 71% sensitivity and 72% to 85% specificity.

As concerns this clonotype: What it binds is unknown.

Trimming at V came to 4 bases and at J to 7 bases, leaving 6 bases not matched to a gene. There are 14 residues in the CDR3. Germline loops: CDR1 MNHEY, CDR2 SVGAGI. The authors amplified TCR beta CDR3 regions, and they did so from RNA transcripts for repertoire sequencing. RT-PCR was first run with HTBI primers, then multiplex PCR in a second round. TCRdb redid the calling of the multiplex PCR reads with MiXCR, one entry per CDR3 protein. This table has 300,000 or so distinct CDR3 sequences, roughly 15% appearing once. The TCR sequence derives from an adult man with Graves' ophthalmopathy. The J gene is TRBJ2-2, the V gene TRBV6-5; 7 nucleotides align to TRBD2. The sequencing sample was made of peripheral blood. CDR3 bases: TGTGCCAGCAGTTCCCTCGGGGGGAGCGGGGAGCTGTTTTTT. As protein: CASSSLGGSGELFF.